This note documents a single T cell receptor (beta chain) sequence. V shed 2 bases and J shed 6 bases, with 8 bases lying between them. CDR3 length: 13 amino acids. Germline V CDR1 and CDR2: SEHNR, FQNEAQ (reference sequence). This entry is derived from a study of blood T cell repertoires in COVID-19. Assay used: immunoSEQ multiplex PCR; TCRdb lists only in-frame clones, some missing. The sample has about 41,000 clones; about four fifths are singletons. The receptor was isolated from a man aged 40-49 years with active or convalescent COVID-19. The chain links TRBV7-9 to TRBJ2-1; D not certain. Sequencing was carried out using peripheral blood. CDR3 residues: CASSLKAPNEQFF. DNA of the CDR3: TGTGCCAGCAGCTTAAAAGCTCCCAATGAGCAGTTCTTC.